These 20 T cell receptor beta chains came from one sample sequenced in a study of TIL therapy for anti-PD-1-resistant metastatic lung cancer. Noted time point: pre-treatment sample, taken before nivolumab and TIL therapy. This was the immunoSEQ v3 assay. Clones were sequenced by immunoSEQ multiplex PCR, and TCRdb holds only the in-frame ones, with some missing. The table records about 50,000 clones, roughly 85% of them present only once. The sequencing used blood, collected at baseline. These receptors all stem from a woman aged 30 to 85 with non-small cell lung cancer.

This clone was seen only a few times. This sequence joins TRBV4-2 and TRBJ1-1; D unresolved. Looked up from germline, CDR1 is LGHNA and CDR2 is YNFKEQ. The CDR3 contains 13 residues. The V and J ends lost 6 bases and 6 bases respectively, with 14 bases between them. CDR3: CASSRLGSAEAFF. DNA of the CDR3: TGTGCCAGCAGTCGTTTGGGGTCCGCTGAAGCTTTCTTT.

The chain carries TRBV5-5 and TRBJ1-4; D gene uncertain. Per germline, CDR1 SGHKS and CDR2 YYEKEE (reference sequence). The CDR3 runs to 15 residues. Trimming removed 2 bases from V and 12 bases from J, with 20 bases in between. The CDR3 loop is CASSFFGWERDELFF. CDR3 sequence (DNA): TGTGCCAGCAGCTTTTTCGGCTGGGAACGGGATGAACTGTTTTTT.

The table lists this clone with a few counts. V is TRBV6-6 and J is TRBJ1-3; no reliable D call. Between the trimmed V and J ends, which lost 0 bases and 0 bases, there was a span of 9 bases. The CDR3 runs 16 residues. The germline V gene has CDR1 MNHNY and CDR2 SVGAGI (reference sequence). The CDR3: CASSYSQAGSGNTIYF. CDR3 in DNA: TGTGCCAGCAGTTACTCCCAGGCAGGCTCTGGAAACACCATATATTTT.

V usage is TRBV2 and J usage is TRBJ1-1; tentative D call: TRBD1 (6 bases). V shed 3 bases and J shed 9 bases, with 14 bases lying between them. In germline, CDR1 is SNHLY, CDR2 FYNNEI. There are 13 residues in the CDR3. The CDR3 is CASSDYRAGKAFF. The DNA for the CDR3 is TGTGCCAGCAGTGACTACAGGGCGGGTAAAGCTTTCTTT.

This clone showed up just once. CDR3 bases: TGTGCCATCAGTGACCGAGACGGATTTTATAGCAATCAGCCCCAGCATTTT. Translating gives CAISDRDGFYSNQPQHF. V usage is TRBV10-3 and J usage is TRBJ1-5; D is undetermined. V was pared by 3 bases and J by 0 bases, with 15 bases between. Germline lookup yields CDR1 ENHRY and CDR2 SYGVKD. This CDR3 region has 17 residues.

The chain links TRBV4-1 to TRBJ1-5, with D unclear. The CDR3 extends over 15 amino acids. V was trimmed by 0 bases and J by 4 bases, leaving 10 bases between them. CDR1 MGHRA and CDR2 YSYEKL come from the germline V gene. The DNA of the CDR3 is TGCGCCAGCAGCCAAGATCTCGGGGTTAATCAGCCCCAGCATTTT. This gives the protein CASSQDLGVNQPQHF.

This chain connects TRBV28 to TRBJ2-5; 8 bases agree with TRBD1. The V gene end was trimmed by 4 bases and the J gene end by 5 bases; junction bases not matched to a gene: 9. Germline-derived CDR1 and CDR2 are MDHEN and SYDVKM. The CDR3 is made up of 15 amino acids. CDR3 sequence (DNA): TGTGCCAGCAGTTCCAGGACAGGGTCGGGGGAGACCCAGTACTTC. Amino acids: CASSSRTGSGETQYF.

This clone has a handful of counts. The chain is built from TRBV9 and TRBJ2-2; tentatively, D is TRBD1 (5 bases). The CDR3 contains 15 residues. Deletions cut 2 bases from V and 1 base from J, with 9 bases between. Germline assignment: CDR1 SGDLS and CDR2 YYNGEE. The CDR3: CASSVQGWNTGELFF. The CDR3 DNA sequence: TGTGCCAGCAGCGTCCAGGGCTGGAACACCGGGGAGCTGTTTTTT.

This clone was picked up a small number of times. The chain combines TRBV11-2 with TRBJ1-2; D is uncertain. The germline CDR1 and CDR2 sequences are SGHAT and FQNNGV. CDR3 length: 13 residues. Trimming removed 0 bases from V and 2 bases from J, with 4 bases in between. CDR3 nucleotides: TGTGCCAGCAGCTTAGATGCCAACTATGGCTACACCTTC. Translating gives CASSLDANYGYTF.

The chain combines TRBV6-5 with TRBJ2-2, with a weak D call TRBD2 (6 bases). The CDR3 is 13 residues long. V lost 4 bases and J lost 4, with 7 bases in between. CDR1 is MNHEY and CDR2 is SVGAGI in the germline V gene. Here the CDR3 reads CASSWEVTGELFF. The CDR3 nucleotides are TGTGCCAGCAGTTGGGAGGTCACCGGGGAGCTGTTTTTT.

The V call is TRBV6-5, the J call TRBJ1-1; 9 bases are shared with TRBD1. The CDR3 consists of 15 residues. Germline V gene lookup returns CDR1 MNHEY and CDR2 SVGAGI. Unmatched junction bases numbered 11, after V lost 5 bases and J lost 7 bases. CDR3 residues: CASSRRGTGNREAFF. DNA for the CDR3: TGTGCCAGCAGTCGTAGGGGGACAGGGAATCGTGAAGCTTTCTTT.

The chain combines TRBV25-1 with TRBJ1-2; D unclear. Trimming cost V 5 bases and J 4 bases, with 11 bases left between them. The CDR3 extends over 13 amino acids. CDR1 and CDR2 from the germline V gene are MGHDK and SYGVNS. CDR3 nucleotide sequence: TGTGCCAGCAGTCAGCCGGGCGTCTATGGCTACACCTTC. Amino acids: CASSQPGVYGYTF.

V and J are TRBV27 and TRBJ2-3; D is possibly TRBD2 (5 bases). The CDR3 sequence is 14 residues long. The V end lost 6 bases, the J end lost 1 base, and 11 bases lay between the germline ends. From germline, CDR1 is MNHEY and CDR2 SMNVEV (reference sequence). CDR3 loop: CASREGIRTDTQYF. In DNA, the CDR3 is TGTGCCAGCAGAGAGGGAATCCGCACAGATACGCAGTATTTT.

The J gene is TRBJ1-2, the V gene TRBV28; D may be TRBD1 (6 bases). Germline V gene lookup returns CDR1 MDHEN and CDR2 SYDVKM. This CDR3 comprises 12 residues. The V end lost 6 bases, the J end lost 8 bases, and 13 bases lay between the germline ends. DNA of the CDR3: TGTGCCAGCAGGCTACAGGGTCGAGGCTACACCTTC. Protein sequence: CASRLQGRGYTF.

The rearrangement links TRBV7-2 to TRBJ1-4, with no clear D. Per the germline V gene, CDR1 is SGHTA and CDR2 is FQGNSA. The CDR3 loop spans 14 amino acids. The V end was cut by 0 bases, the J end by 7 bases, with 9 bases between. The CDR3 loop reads CASSLAGVSEKLFF. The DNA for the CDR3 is TGTGCCAGCAGCTTAGCGGGAGTCAGTGAAAAACTGTTTTTT.

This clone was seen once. CDR3 loop: CASSHRDRESPLHF. For the CDR3, the DNA is TGTGCCAGCAGCCACCGGGACAGGGAATCACCCCTCCACTTT. The chain links TRBV7-8 to TRBJ1-6; 9 positions agree with TRBD1. The junction had 6 bases not matched to a gene; V was cut back by 5 bases and J by 10 bases. CDR1 is SGHVS and CDR2 is FQNEAQ in the germline V gene. This CDR3 is built from 14 residues.

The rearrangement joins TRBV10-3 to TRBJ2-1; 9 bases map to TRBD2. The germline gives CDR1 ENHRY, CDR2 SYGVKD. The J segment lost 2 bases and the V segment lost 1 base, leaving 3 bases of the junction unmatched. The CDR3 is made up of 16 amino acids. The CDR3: CAISELASGTYNEQFF. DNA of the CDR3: TGTGCCATCAGTGAGTTGGCTAGCGGGACCTACAATGAGCAGTTCTTC.

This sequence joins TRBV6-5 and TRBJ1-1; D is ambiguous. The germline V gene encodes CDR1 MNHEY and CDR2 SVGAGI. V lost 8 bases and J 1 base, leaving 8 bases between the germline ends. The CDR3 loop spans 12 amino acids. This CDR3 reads CASQLSNTEAFF. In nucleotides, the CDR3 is TGTGCCAGCCAGCTATCGAACACTGAAGCTTTCTTT.

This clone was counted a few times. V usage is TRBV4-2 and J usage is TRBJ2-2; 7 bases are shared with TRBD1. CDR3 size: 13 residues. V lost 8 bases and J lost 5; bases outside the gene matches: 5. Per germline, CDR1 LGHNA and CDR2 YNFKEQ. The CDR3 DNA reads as TGTGCCAGCGGGGGACAGTTAACCGGGGAGCTGTTTTTT. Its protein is CASGGQLTGELFF.

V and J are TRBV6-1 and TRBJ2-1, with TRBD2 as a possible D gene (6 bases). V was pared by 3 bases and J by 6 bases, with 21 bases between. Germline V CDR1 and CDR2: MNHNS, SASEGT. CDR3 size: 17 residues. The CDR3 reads CASSDYRDWVGGNEQFF. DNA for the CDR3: TGTGCCAGCAGTGACTACCGGGACTGGGTAGGTGGCAATGAGCAGTTCTTC.